This note documents a single TCR beta chain sequence. No cognate antigen has been identified for it. Base qualities are not recorded, but no much larger clone differs from it by a single base. This sample is drawn from a study of blood T cell repertoires in COVID-19 (dated by TCRdb to about 2020). Broadly, across the study: Samples covering the acute and convalescent phases of COVID-19 were provided by collaborators in the United States, Italy and Spain. The material from the prospective study consisted of cDNA or gDNA derived from T cells, B-cell-depleted T cells, or PBMCs. Where available, HLA class I and class II types were taken from metadata supplied by the sample provider and were not determined by assay-based typing. The samples were drawn from two sources: the first 160 participants of the ongoing ImmuneRACE study, and fewer than 1,500 subjects contributed by 6 global collaborators. The dataset comprised deeply sampled blood TCRbeta repertoires from subjects exposed to, actively infected with, or recovered from COVID-19. The sample metadata nearly always contained a de-identified subject ID, COVID-19 status, age in years and sex. The repertoires were released in a freely available public database meant as a resource for research on the immune response to SARS-CoV-2.

TCRbeta CDR3 regions were amplified from genomic DNA using the immunoSEQ Assay, a bias-controlled multiplex PCR. Under the source paper's analysis protocol: The number of nucleated cells in each sample was estimated by amplification of reference gene primers within the assay. To quantify the absolute abundance of each unique TCRbeta CDR3 rearrangement, sequence reads were collapsed and filtered. Productive Simpson clonality was computed per sample as the square root of Simpson's diversity index over productive rearrangements. This immuneACCESS table, as held by TCRdb, lists in-frame sequences with V and J called but not all clones. Of the missing ones, under half trace to an unresolved V gene in checked studies; the others have no known cause. V and J calls and clone size come straight from that table; D and trimming were deduced from the DNA. The sample profile shows 55,000 to 90,000 clones; around 85% of them were found once. The top ten clonotypes cover roughly 35% of the sample.

At the junction V is shortened by 1 base and J by 1 base; bases outside the gene matches: 5. Per the germline V gene, SGHAT is the CDR1 and FQNNGV is the CDR2. The CDR3 contains 18 residues, cysteine and phenylalanine counted. Only the CDR3 part of the read is kept: 54 bases, read in frame from the first base. Collaborating institutions collected whole blood in K2EDTA tubes following their own protocols. For TCRbeta analysis, collaborators shipped samples as frozen whole blood, isolated PBMCs, or DNA extracted from either of those sample types. What the research found in general, with its limitations: The amount of clinical and demographic metadata varied by source and participant and was provided uncurated.

The TCR sequence derives from a woman older than 75 with active or convalescent COVID-19. Material: peripheral blood. The chain links TRBV11-2 with TRBJ2-3; TRBD2 lines up with 13 middle nucleotides. The base sequence is TGTGCCAGCAGCTTAGGCAGGGGGACTAGCGGGGGCACAGATACGCAGTATTTT. The resulting protein is CASSLGRGTSGGTDTQYF.